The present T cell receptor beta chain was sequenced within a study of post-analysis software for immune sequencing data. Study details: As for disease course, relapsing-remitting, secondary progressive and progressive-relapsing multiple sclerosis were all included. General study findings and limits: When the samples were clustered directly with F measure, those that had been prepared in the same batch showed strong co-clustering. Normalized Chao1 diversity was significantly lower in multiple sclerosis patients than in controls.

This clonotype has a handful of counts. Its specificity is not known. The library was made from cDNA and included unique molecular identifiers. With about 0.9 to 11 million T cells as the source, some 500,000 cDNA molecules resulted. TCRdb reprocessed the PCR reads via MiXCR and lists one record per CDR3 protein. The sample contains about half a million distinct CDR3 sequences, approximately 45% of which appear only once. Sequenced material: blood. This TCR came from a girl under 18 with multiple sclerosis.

In DNA, the CDR3 is TGTGCCATCAAAAGTACGGGGGACAATGAGCAGTTCTTC. Residues: CAIKSTGDNEQFF. V is TRBV10-3 and J is TRBJ2-1, with a weak D call TRBD2 (6 bases). This CDR3 has 13 amino acids. V was cut by 7 bases and J by 5 bases, with 12 bases left in between. Germline assignment: CDR1 ENHRY and CDR2 SYGVKD.